This TCR beta chain is from a study of identical twins. Findings and limits, study-wide: The study reached conclusions through statistical analysis that was cross-sectional, not following the same donors.

Regarding this clonotype: Its antigen remains unidentified.

V gave up 3 bases and J gave up 0 bases; unmatched junction bases: 7. In germline, CDR1 is DFQATT, CDR2 SNEGSKA (reference sequence). This CDR3 spans 15 amino acids. TCRdb passed the 5' RACE reads through MiXCR, listing each CDR3 protein once. The table records some 270,000 distinct CDR3 sequences, roughly 8.7% of them present only once. No donor was unhealthy or non-Caucasian. The sample was also reused in another study, on yellow fever vaccine responses in identical twins.

The clonotype comes from a woman under 30 in good health. The material sequenced was CD8+ T cells sorted from blood. The V gene is TRBV20-1, the J gene TRBJ2-7, with TRBD1 matching 8 bases. The DNA for the CDR3 is TGCAGTGCTAGTGATAAGGACAGGGCCTCCTACGAGCAGTACTTC. It codes for CSASDKDRASYEQYF.